This section outlines one TCR beta chain sequence together with its context. The target antigen is unknown. Sorting based on CD45RO/CCR7/CD25/CD127/CD95/CD27 separated CD4+ naive, central memory, regulatory and stem cell-like memory cells. The CDR3 is 14 residues long. V gave up 6 bases and J gave up 2 bases, with 14 bases separating them. CDR1 and CDR2 (germline): MNHNY, SVGAGI (reference sequence). Sequencing targeted expressed TCRB transcripts, as all isolated RNA had been reverse transcribed. Assay used: immunoSEQ multiplex PCR; TCRdb lists only in-frame clones, some missing. This sample yields hundreds of thousands of clones, of which about 15% are seen a single time; around 0.015% belongs to the top ten. This entry comes from a study of beta chain features in type 1 diabetes. Study-level results: Moderate but significant shortening of TCRB CDR3s was recorded in all four CD4+ subsets from Type 1 diabetes patients. VDJ junctions from patients with type 1 diabetes contained fewer insertions and more deletions.

Sequenced input: naive CD4+ T cells from blood. This receptor was obtained from a man aged 18 to 30 with type 1 diabetes. The chain recombines TRBV6-6 with TRBJ2-7; TRBD1 is a possible D gene (5 bases). CDR3 coding DNA: TGTGCCAGCAGGTCCACCGACAGACCCTACGAGCAGTACTTC. Protein sequence: CASRSTDRPYEQYF.